One sample yielded the 2 T cell receptor beta chains listed below, sequenced in a study of T-cell memory formation after mild COVID-19. TCRdb independently ran MiXCR on the 5' RACE reads; one entry per CDR3 protein. The sample consists of 410,000 or so distinct CDR3 sequences, more than 20% of them appearing once. Sequenced input: PBMCs or a T cell subset sorted from them (not recorded which). These receptors were obtained from an adult woman who had mild COVID-19 (a few samples of this study predate the infection). Cell type and time point are not known.

CDR3 DNA: TGCAGTGCTAGACTCCACCGCCCTACTGGTGAGCAGTTCTTC. Its protein product is CSARLHRPTGEQFF. The chain carries TRBV20-1 and TRBJ2-1; D gene uncertain. V lost 2 bases to trimming and J lost 9 bases, with 17 bases between them. The CDR3 loop spans 14 amino acids. Germline V gene data show CDR1 as DFQATT and CDR2 as SNEGSKA (reference sequence).

This clonotype has more than one count but fewer than ten. The chain has TRBV6-2 or TRBV6-3 and TRBJ2-5; D uncertain. Germline V gives CDR1 MNHEY, CDR2 SVGEGT. The CDR3 sequence is 13 residues long. V lost 3 bases and J lost 2, with 7 bases in between. CDR3 in DNA: TGTGCCAGCAGTTATGGGGTGCAAGAGACCCAGTACTTC. This translates into CASSYGVQETQYF.